This TCR beta chain was identified during a study of T cell responses to AZD1222 COVID-19 vaccine. Study outcomes and limitations: Baseline serostatus was positive in only a handful of AZD1222 recipients. The donors showed a predominance of white British ancestry and of females, with possible underestimation of clonal diversity. Sampled repertoires all dated from after the peak T cell response. Variant regions that are unmutated are reportedly the target of nearly half of spike-specific TCRs.

This clone was counted a single time. The antigen is unknown. J lost 4 bases, V lost 3 bases, and 2 bases had no gene match. Germline CDR1 and CDR2: MNHEY and SMNVEV (reference sequence). This CDR3 is 13 amino acids long. Some clones are missing from TCRdb's copy, which holds only in-frame ones; the method was immunoSEQ multiplex PCR. Found here are 250,000 to 300,000 clones, 90% to 95% of them singletons; the top ten hold 0.55%. This chain links TRBV27 with TRBJ1-2, with TRBD1 identical over 7 bases. The clonotype originates from an adult who received the AZD1222 COVID-19 vaccine. The specimen comprised peripheral blood, sampled 28 days after the second AZD1222 dose. The CDR3 spells CASSFNRGYGYTF. In DNA form, the CDR3 reads TGTGCCAGCAGTTTCAACAGGGGCTATGGCTACACCTTC.